This T cell receptor (beta chain) was profiled in a study of cytomegalovirus exposure and HLA in healthy donors. Details on this clone: Antigen unknown.

This CDR3 has 15 residues. CDR1 and CDR2 (germline): MNHEY, SVGAGI. The V and J ends lost 2 bases and 5 bases, in that order; junction bases with no gene match: 6. The PCR was carried out with 60 Vbeta primers and 13 Jbeta primers. Some clones are missing from TCRdb's copy, which holds only in-frame ones; the method was immunoSEQ multiplex PCR. The sample lists approximately 120,000 clones; 81% were seen once. Findings and limits, study-wide: With DRB1 most and HLA-C fewest, TCR association rates differed between HLA loci in a later analysis. An analysis that was carried out later associated 17,000 or so TCR beta sequences with HLA alleles at 0.05 false discovery rate.

This receptor was obtained from a man younger than 30 in good health and CMV-seropositive. Sequencing was performed on PBMCs. The chain uses TRBV6-5 and TRBJ2-3, with 8 bases matching TRBD2. In DNA form, the CDR3 reads TGTGCCAGCAGTTACCGAAGCGGGGGCAGAGATACGCAGTATTTT. Translating gives CASSYRSGGRDTQYF.